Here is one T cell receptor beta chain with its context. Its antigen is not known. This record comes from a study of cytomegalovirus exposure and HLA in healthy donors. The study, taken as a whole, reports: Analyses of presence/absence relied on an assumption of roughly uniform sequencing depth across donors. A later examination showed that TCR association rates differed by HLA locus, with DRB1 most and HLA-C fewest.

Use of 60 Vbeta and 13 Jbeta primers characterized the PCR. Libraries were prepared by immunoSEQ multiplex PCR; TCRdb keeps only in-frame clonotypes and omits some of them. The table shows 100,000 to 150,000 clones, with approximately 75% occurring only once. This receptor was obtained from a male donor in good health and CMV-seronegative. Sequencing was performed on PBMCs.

The chain's CDR3 is CASSTQQVRSYNEQFF. The CDR3 DNA reads TGTGCCAGCAGCACCCAACAGGTGCGGTCCTACAATGAGCAGTTCTTC. The chain has TRBV5-4 and TRBJ2-1; weak D call: TRBD1 (5 bases). In germline, CDR1 is SGHNT, CDR2 YYREEE (reference sequence). This CDR3 region has 16 residues. Between the trimmed V and J ends, which lost 4 bases and 1 base, there was a span of 15 bases.